The T cell receptor (beta chain) under discussion was sequenced for a study of T-cell reconstitution after alpha-beta-depleted transplantation in children. Study results and limitations: The high TCRbeta diversity at day 60 in some patients came from surviving recipient T cells and thymic progenitors. Reports say that about two months after transplant, the alpha-beta T cells came out of several hundred graft clones that had expanded. Hyperexpanded clones declined; after one year, newly produced T cells mostly supplied diversity.

The CDR3 spans 13 residues. V dropped 1 base and J dropped 6 bases, with 10 bases sitting between them. This clonotype was seen only a few times. The antigen remains unidentified. Unique molecular identifiers were incorporated during preparation of the TCRbeta library. One entry per CDR3 protein, called by TCRdb with MiXCR from the PCR reads. The sample has 300,000 to 400,000 distinct CDR3 sequences, around 15% seen once; the top ten hold just over 40%. The starting material was PBMCs, mostly from graft donor cells, obtained 360 days after TCRalphabeta/CD19-depleted stem cell transplant. This clonotype was obtained from a male patient aged 2-15 years who had a stem cell transplant for acute lymphoblastic leukemia, so the T cells may come from the graft donor. The rearrangement links TRBV12-3 or TRBV12-4 to TRBJ2-7; D may correspond to TRBD1 or TRBD2 (6 bases each). This CDR3 reads CASSLGGGGEQYF. The CDR3 DNA is TGTGCCAGCAGTTTAGGAGGGGGAGGCGAGCAGTACTTC.